The 14 T cell receptor beta chains listed next were all sequenced from one sample in a study of CD8 T cells in ankylosing spondylitis. TCRdb called the 5' RACE reads again in MiXCR, with one record for every CDR3 protein. The table shows 150,000 to 200,000 distinct CDR3 sequences, with roughly 12% occurring only once. The specimen was blood, either unsorted or a sorted T cell fraction (not recorded which). The origin of the receptors is a male donor with ankylosing spondylitis or in good health (not recorded which).

This clonotype has only a few counts. This chain uses TRBV10-1 with TRBJ1-5, with D unresolved. Trimming took off 3 bases at V and 7 bases at J, with 13 bases between the two ends. The CDR3 runs to 14 residues. The germline V gene has CDR1 WNHNN and CDR2 SYGVQD (reference sequence). CDR3 sequence (DNA): TGCGCCAGCAGTGAAACGAGGGTTGGGCAGCCCCAGCATTTT. It yields the protein CASSETRVGQPQHF.

This clonotype was seen only a few times. A junction boundary mismatches the germline segment, possibly from a read error. This chain joins TRBV27 and TRBJ2-1; D not resolved. The CDR3 consists of 14 residues. Germline V gives CDR1 MNHEY, CDR2 SMNVEV (reference sequence). The CDR3 nucleotides are TGTGCCAACAGTTTCTTTGGCTCCTACAATGAGCAGTTCTTC. This sequence encodes CANSFFGSYNEQFF.

The chain recombines TRBV6-1 with TRBJ2-3; 8 nucleotides match TRBD2. J was trimmed by 2 bases and V by 6 bases; bases with no gene match: 4. This CDR3 has 14 amino acids. Germline V lookup: CDR1 MNHNS, CDR2 SASEGT. Here the CDR3 reads CASSSGGLTDTQYF. CDR3 bases: TGTGCCAGCAGCTCGGGGGGGCTCACAGATACGCAGTATTTT.

V gene TRBV18 combines with J gene TRBJ2-7, with D tentatively TRBD2 (5 bases). V was clipped by 6 bases and J by 4 bases, with 16 bases between them. Germline CDR1 reads KGHSH; CDR2 reads LQKENI. The CDR3 has 14 amino acids. Here the CDR3 reads CASSREGPGYEQYF. In DNA, the CDR3 is TGTGCCAGCTCGCGCGAGGGCCCCGGATACGAGCAGTACTTC.

The J gene is TRBJ1-5, the V gene TRBV7-9, with D hard to call. V lost 1 base, J lost 6 bases, and 10 bases lay in between. The germline CDR1 and CDR2 sequences are SEHNR and FQNEAQ (reference sequence). The CDR3 length is 14 residues. The CDR3 region has the DNA TGTGCCAGCAGCTTAGGCTCATACAGTCAGCCCCAGCATTTT. Translated: CASSLGSYSQPQHF. Supplemented by reference TRBV7-9 and TRBJ1-5, the full variable domain reads DTGVSQNPRHKITKRGQNVTFRCDPISEHNRLYWYRQTLGQGPEFLTYFQNEAQLEKSRLLSDRFSAERPKGSFSTLEIQRTEQGDSAMYLCASSLGSYSQPQHFGDGTRLSIL.

The CDR3 coding sequence is TGCAGTGCTAGGGGACTAGCGGGAGGTCTGGTCGAGCAGTACTTC. Encoded protein: CSARGLAGGLVEQYF. The V call is TRBV20-1, the J call TRBJ2-7; TRBD2 aligns across 15 bases. J lost 6 bases, V lost 3 bases, and 6 bases had no gene match. The CDR3 sequence is 15 residues long. In germline, CDR1 is DFQATT, CDR2 SNEGSKA (reference sequence).

This clonotype came up many times. The gene calls are TRBV5-5 and TRBJ2-7; tentatively, D is TRBD2 (5 bases). The V end was cut by 1 base, the J end by 0 bases, with 11 bases between. CDR3 length equals 15 residues. Germline CDR1 is SGHKS and CDR2 is YYEKEE (reference sequence). The CDR3 loop is CASSLSQRSSYEQYF. In DNA, the CDR3 is TGTGCCAGCAGCTTGAGCCAGCGGAGCTCCTACGAGCAGTACTTC.

This clonotype was seen only a few times. The CDR3 bases are TGTGCCAGCAGCCCGCGGGCCGAACAGGGGAGGGTGAGCACAGATACGCAGTATTTT. This gives the protein CASSPRAEQGRVSTDTQYF. The rearrangement uses TRBV14 and TRBJ2-3; D could derive from TRBD1 or TRBD2 (7 bases each). Trimming took off 4 bases at V and 0 bases at J, with 23 bases between the two ends. This CDR3 region has 19 residues. Germline assignment: CDR1 SGHDN and CDR2 FVKESK.

This clonotype was seen more than once but under ten times. The chain links TRBV5-1 to TRBJ2-1; 11 bases line up with TRBD2. J was trimmed by 8 bases and V by 8 bases; bases with no gene match: 12. Germline-derived CDR1 and CDR2 are SGHRS and YFSETQ. This CDR3 is built from 15 residues. The CDR3 loop is CASQIGTSGWDEQFF. DNA of the CDR3: TGCGCCAGTCAAATCGGGACTAGCGGCTGGGATGAGCAGTTCTTC.

This clonotype was seen a few times. The chain couples TRBV2 to TRBJ1-1; 9 bases agree with TRBD1. Germline V gene lookup returns CDR1 SNHLY and CDR2 FYNNEI. The CDR3 is 14 amino acids. V lost 8 bases to trimming and J lost 5 bases; unmatched junction nucleotides: 9. The CDR3 DNA sequence: TGTGCCAGCGGCTGGACAGGGGAAGGAACTGAAGCTTTCTTT. This sequence encodes CASGWTGEGTEAFF.

CDR3 amino acids: CASSLEVGLGSYNEQFF. CDR3 DNA sequence: TGTGCCAGCAGCTTAGAGGTCGGTTTGGGCTCCTACAATGAGCAGTTCTTC. This chain uses TRBV7-9 with TRBJ2-1; D uncertain. The CDR3 consists of 17 residues. V was trimmed by 1 base and J by 0 bases, leaving 13 bases between them. Germline CDR1 SEHNR, CDR2 FQNEAQ (reference sequence).

This chain joins TRBV15 and TRBJ2-3; 10 positions match TRBD1. The CDR3 length is 17 residues. Germline trimming cut 5 bases from V and 4 bases from J; bases unmatched to any gene: 12. CDR1 is LNHNV, CDR2 YYDKDF, per germline (reference sequence). The CDR3: CATSRDRGLWGSDTQYF. The CDR3 DNA is TGTGCCACCAGCCGGGACAGGGGCCTATGGGGGTCAGATACGCAGTATTTT. Full variable domain (outside the CDR3, taken from reference TRBV15 and TRBJ2-3): DAMVIQNPRYQVTQFGKPVTLSCSQTLNHNVMYWYQQKSSQAPKLLFHYYDKDFNNEADTPDNFQSRRPNTSFCFLDIRSPGLGDTAMYLCATSRDRGLWGSDTQYFGPGTRLTVL.

The chain recombines TRBV4-2 with TRBJ2-1; possible D gene TRBD2, 6 bases. This CDR3 is 14 amino acids long. Trimming shortened V by 4 bases and J by 5 bases, and 12 bases separated the two germline ends. The germline CDR1 and CDR2 sequences are LGHNA and YNFKEQ. CDR3 residues: CASSLPPGDNEQFF. DNA of the CDR3: TGTGCCAGCAGCCTCCCTCCGGGGGACAATGAGCAGTTCTTC.

This clonotype has more than one count but fewer than ten. V and J are TRBV5-1 and TRBJ2-7; 9 bases are shared with TRBD1. Per germline, CDR1 SGHRS and CDR2 YFSETQ. V lost 4 bases, J lost 5 bases, and 7 bases stayed unmatched. The CDR3 extends over 14 amino acids. The CDR3 loop is CASSINRGRNEQYF. CDR3 DNA: TGCGCCAGCAGCATCAACAGGGGGCGAAACGAGCAGTACTTC.